This TCR beta chain was found in a study of CD8 T cells in ankylosing spondylitis. Whole-study findings and limits: Significant enrichment of disease-linked clones was reportedly seen in matched ankylosing spondylitis synovial fluid. Reports of some motif variants in reactive arthritis synovial fluid and blood predate this one. As for the disease-linked clones, they showed a CD8+ phenotype and occurred at relatively low frequencies in peripheral blood. Within ankylosing spondylitis blood, a TCR beta motif made up of roughly eight highly homologous variants appeared to be characteristic.

Per germline, CDR1 LGHNA and CDR2 YSLEER. The CDR3 is 13 residues long. J lost 4 bases, V lost 1 base, and 0 bases had no gene match. Making use of molecular barcodes, quantitative 5'-RACE generated TCR beta libraries. TCRdb independently ran MiXCR on the 5' RACE reads; one entry per CDR3 protein. The data show more than 100,000 distinct CDR3 sequences, 15% to 20% seen once. Remarks on this clonotype: Its antigen is unidentified.

The chain employs TRBV4-3 and TRBJ1-1; 7 nucleotides match TRBD1. Sequences were obtained from blood, either unsorted or a sorted T cell fraction (not recorded which). This receptor was obtained from a male donor with ankylosing spondylitis. The CDR3 DNA is TGCGCCAGCAGCCAAGGGACAGGCACTGAAGCTTTCTTT. This encodes CASSQGTGTEAFF.